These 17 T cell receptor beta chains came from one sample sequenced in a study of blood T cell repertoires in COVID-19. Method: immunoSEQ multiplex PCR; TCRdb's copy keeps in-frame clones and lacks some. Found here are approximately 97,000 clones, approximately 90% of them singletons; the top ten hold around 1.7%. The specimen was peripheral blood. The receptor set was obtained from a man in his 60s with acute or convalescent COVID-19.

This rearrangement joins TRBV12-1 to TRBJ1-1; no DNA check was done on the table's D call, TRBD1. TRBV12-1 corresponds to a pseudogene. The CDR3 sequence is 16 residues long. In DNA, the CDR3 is TGTGCCAGCAGCTTGAAGGTAGGGGATAGGGGGACTGAAGCTTTCTTT. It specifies CASSLKVGDRGTEAFF.

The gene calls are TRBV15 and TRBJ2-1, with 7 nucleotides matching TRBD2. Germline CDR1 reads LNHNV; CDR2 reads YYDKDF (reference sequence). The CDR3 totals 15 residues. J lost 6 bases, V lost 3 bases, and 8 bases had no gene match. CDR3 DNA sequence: TGTGCCACCAGCAGCTACATTGGGGGGGGCAATGAGCAGTTCTTC. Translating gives CATSSYIGGGNEQFF.

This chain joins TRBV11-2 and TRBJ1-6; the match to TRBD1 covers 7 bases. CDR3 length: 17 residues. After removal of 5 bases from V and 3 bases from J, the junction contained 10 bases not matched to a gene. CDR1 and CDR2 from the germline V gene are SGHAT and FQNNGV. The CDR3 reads CASSPWDSRSYNSPLHF. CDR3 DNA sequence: TGTGCCAGCAGCCCGTGGGACAGTCGAAGCTATAATTCACCCCTCCACTTT.

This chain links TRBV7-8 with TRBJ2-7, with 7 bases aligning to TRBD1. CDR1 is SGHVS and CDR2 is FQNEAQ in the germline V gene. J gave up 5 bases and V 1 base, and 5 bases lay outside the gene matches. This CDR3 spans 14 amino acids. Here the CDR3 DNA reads TGTGCCAGCAGCTTAGAACAGGGGTACGACGAGCAGTACTTC. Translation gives CASSLEQGYDEQYF.

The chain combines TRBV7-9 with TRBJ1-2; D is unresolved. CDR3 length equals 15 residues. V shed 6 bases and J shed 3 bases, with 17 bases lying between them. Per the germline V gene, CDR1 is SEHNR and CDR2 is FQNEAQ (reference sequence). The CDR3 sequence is CASSGSREDDYGYTF. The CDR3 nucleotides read TGTGCCAGCAGTGGCTCGAGGGAAGATGACTATGGCTACACCTTC.

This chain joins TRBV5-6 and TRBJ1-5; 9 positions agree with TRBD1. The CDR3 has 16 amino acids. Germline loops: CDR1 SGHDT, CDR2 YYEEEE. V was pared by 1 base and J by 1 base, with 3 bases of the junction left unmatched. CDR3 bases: TGTGCCAGCAGCTTGTTGGGACAGGGAAGCAATCAGCCCCAGCATTTT. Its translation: CASSLLGQGSNQPQHF. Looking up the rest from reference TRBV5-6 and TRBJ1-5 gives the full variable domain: DAGVTQSPTHLIKTRGQQVTLRCSPKSGHDTVSWYQQALGQGPQFIFQYYEEEERQRGNFPDRFSGHQFPNYSSELNVNALLLGDSALYLCASSLLGQGSNQPQHFGDGTRLSIL.

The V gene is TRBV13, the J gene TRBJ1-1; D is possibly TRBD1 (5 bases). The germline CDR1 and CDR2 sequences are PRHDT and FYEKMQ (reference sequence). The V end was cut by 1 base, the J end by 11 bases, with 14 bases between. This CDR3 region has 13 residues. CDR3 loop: CASSLVGEGRAFF. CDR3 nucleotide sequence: TGTGCCAGCAGCTTAGTAGGGGAAGGGAGGGCTTTCTTT.

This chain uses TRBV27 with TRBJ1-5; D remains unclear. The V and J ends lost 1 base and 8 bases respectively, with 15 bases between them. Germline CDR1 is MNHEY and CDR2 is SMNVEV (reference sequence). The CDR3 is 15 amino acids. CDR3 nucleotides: TGTGCCAGCAGTTTATTGTCACGGAGGATGGAGCCCCAGCATTTT. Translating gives CASSLLSRRMEPQHF.

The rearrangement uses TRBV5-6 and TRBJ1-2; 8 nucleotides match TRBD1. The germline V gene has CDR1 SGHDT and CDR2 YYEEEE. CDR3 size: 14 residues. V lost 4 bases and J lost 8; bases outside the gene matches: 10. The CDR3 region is CASSGSGQARGYTF. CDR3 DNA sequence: TGTGCCAGCAGCGGATCGGGACAGGCGAGGGGCTACACCTTC.

CDR3: CASSSEGTQYF. The CDR3 DNA sequence: TGTGCCAGCAGTTCAGAGGGAACCCAGTACTTC. The V and J genes are TRBV12-3 or TRBV12-4 and TRBJ2-5; D may be TRBD2 (5 bases). This CDR3 is built from 11 residues. V lost 4 bases, J lost 8 bases, and 8 bases lay in between.

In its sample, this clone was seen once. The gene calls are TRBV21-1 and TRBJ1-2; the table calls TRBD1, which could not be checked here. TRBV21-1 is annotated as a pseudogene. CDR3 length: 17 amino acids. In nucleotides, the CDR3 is TGTGCCAGCAGCAAAAGGACAGGGGGTATACCCTTTCGGGGCTACACCTTC. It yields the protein CASSKRTGGIPFRGYTF.

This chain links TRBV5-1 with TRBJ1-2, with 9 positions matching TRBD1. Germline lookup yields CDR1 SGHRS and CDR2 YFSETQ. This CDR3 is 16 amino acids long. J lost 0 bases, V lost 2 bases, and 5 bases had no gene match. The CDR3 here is CASSFPGQGTNYGYTF. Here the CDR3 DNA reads TGCGCCAGCAGCTTTCCGGGACAGGGAACTAACTATGGCTACACCTTC.

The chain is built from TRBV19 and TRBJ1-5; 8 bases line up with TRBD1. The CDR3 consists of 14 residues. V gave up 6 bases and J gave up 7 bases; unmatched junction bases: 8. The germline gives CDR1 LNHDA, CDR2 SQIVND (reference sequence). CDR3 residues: CASRDREGGQPQHF. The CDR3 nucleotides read TGTGCCAGTAGGGACAGGGAGGGAGGACAGCCCCAGCATTTT.

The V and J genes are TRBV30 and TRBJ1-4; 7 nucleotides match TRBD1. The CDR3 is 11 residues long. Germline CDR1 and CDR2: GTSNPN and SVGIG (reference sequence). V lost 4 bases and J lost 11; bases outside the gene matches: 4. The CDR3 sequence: CAWKMTGKLFF. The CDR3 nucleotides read TGTGCCTGGAAGATGACAGGGAAACTGTTTTTT.

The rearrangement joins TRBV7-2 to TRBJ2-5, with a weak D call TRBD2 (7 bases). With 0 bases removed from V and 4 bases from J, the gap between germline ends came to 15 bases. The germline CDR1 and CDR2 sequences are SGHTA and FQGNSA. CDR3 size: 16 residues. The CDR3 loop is CASSLARRGGRETQYF. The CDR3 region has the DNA TGTGCCAGCAGCTTAGCGCGGAGGGGGGGCCGAGAGACCCAGTACTTC.

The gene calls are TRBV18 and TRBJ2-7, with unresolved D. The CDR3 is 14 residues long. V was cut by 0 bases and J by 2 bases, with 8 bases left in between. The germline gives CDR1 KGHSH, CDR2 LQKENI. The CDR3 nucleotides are TGTGCCAGCTCACCACCAGGCAGGCCCTACGAGCAGTACTTC. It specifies CASSPPGRPYEQYF.

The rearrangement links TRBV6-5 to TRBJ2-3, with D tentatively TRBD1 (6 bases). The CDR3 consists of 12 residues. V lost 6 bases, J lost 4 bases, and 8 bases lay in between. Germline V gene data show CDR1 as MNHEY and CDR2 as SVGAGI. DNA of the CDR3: TGTGCCAGCAGGAGGACAGCAGATACGCAGTATTTT. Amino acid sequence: CASRRTADTQYF.